The 26 T cell receptor beta chains in this list originate from one sample, sequenced in a study of T cells after yellow fever vaccination. One entry per CDR3 protein, called by TCRdb with MiXCR from the 5' RACE reads. Among about 630,000 distinct CDR3 sequences listed, 12% were seen once. The sample was PBMCs, taken on the day of the yellow fever booster vaccination. These receptors were collected from a man aged 25-45 years who received the YFV17D yellow fever vaccine.

The chain links TRBV20-1 to TRBJ2-2; 12 bases line up with TRBD2. The CDR3 is 16 amino acids. Per germline, CDR1 DFQATT and CDR2 SNEGSKA (reference sequence). The trim removed 3 bases at V and 4 bases at J, leaving 6 bases unmatched. The CDR3 spells CSARPSGRAGTGELFF. The CDR3 DNA reads as TGCAGTGCTAGGCCTAGCGGGAGGGCCGGCACCGGGGAGCTGTTTTTT.

The chain uses TRBV19 and TRBJ2-2; tentatively, D is TRBD2 (5 bases). CDR1 is LNHDA, CDR2 SQIVND, per germline (reference sequence). The CDR3 sequence is 13 residues long. Trimming cost V 4 bases and J 4 bases, with 7 bases left between them. For the CDR3, the DNA is TGTGCCAGTAGTAGTGGACTCACCGGGGAGCTGTTTTTT. Amino acids: CASSSGLTGELFF.

This clonotype was found a few times. V usage is TRBV6-1 and J usage is TRBJ2-7; D tentatively reads TRBD1 or TRBD2 (5 bases each). CDR3 length: 15 amino acids. Trimming took 5 bases from V and 2 from J, leaving 16 bases between them. Germline CDR1 MNHNS, CDR2 SASEGT. For the CDR3, the DNA is TGTGCCAGCAGTCCCACCGAAGGGACGCCCTACGAGCAGTACTTC. This gives the protein CASSPTEGTPYEQYF.

V gene TRBV7-9 combines with J gene TRBJ1-2; no reliable D call. Germline values: CDR1 SEHNR, CDR2 FQNEAQ (reference sequence). The CDR3 consists of 12 residues. Trimming took 0 bases from V and 5 from J, leaving 4 bases between them. The CDR3 coding sequence is TGTGCCAGCAGCTTAGCCCAGTATGGCTACACCTTC. Amino acids: CASSLAQYGYTF.

This clonotype was picked up a small number of times. CDR3 nucleotides: TGCAGTGCTGAGCAGGGGTTTAATCAGCCCCAGCATTTT. Protein sequence: CSAEQGFNQPQHF. The V and J genes are TRBV20-1 and TRBJ1-5; TRBD1 might be the D (6 bases). Looked up from germline, CDR1 is DFQATT and CDR2 is SNEGSKA (reference sequence). The CDR3 length is 13 residues. The ends were cut back, 5 bases at V and 4 bases at J, with 12 bases in the middle.

Many counts were recorded for this clonotype. This chain connects TRBV18 to TRBJ2-3, with no clear D. This CDR3 is 13 amino acids long. V was pared by 8 bases and J by 0 bases, with 9 bases between. Germline CDR1 is KGHSH and CDR2 is LQKENI. This CDR3 reads CASSPPSTDTQYF. CDR3 nucleotides: TGTGCCAGCAGCCCGCCCAGCACAGATACGCAGTATTTT.

This clonotype has just a few counts. The gene calls are TRBV5-1 and TRBJ2-4; D may be TRBD1 or TRBD2 (7 bases each). Per germline, CDR1 SGHRS and CDR2 YFSETQ. CDR3 length: 13 amino acids. V was shortened by 4 bases and J by 5 bases, with 10 bases between the two germline ends. CDR3 region: CASSSGTENIQYF. CDR3 DNA: TGCGCCAGCAGCAGCGGGACAGAAAACATTCAGTACTTC.

The chain employs TRBV10-3 and TRBJ1-2; D not certain. The CDR3 consists of 13 residues. Between the trimmed V and J ends, which lost 7 bases and 5 bases, there was a span of 14 bases. Germline loops: CDR1 ENHRY, CDR2 SYGVKD. The CDR3 is CAINRGESYGYTF. CDR3 DNA sequence: TGTGCCATCAATCGCGGGGAGTCATATGGCTACACCTTC.

The chain carries TRBV4-1 and TRBJ2-5; D not resolved. The CDR3 extends over 14 amino acids. Germline loops: CDR1 MGHRA, CDR2 YSYEKL. V was shortened by 0 bases and J by 5 bases, with 10 bases between the two germline ends. DNA for the CDR3: TGCGCCAGCAGCCAAGATCACAGAGGCGAGACCCAGTACTTC. Protein: CASSQDHRGETQYF.

This chain links TRBV7-2 with TRBJ2-2; 13 nucleotides match TRBD2. The V and J ends lost 5 bases and 8 bases, in that order; junction bases with no gene match: 8. This CDR3 is built from 16 residues. Germline V gene sequence: CDR1 SGHTA, CDR2 FQGNSA. CDR3 DNA sequence: TGTGCCAGCAGCAAGACTAGCGGGAGGATTGTGGGGGAGCTGTTTTTT. This gives the protein CASSKTSGRIVGELFF. Based on the CDR3 plus reference TRBV7-2 and TRBJ2-2, the full variable domain is GAGVSQSPSNKVTEKGKDVELRCDPISGHTALYWYRQSLGQGLEFLIYFQGNSAPDKSGLPSDRFSAERTGGSVSTLTIQRTQQEDSAVYLCASSKTSGRIVGELFFGEGSRLTVL.

This clonotype was detected many times. This chain links TRBV6-1 with TRBJ2-5; the D gene is possibly TRBD1 (7 bases). Germline CDR1 MNHNS, CDR2 SASEGT. CDR3 length: 16 amino acids. Trimming removed 7 bases from V and 2 bases from J, with 20 bases in between. CDR3 coding DNA: TGTGCCAGCAAGAGAGCAGGGGGACTTGGTCAAGAGACCCAGTACTTC. Translation: CASKRAGGLGQETQYF.

The CDR3 nucleotides read TGTGCCAGCAGTGAAAGTAGGGTCTCCCGGGCCAATTCACCCCTCCACTTT. It is translated as CASSESRVSRANSPLHF. The V gene is TRBV6-1, the J gene TRBJ1-6, with D hard to call. The V gene's germline CDR1 is MNHNS and CDR2 SASEGT. The CDR3 is 17 residues long. V was pared by 2 bases and J by 7 bases, with 18 bases between.

This clonotype has a handful of counts. The gene calls are TRBV29-1 and TRBJ2-5, with a possible D match to TRBD2 (5 bases). There are 14 residues in the CDR3. Germline assignment: CDR1 SQVTM and CDR2 ANQGSEA. Trimming took 6 bases from V and 0 from J, leaving 14 bases between them. The CDR3 reads CSVTHWRNQETQYF. As DNA, the CDR3 is TGCAGCGTAACACATTGGAGGAACCAAGAGACCCAGTACTTC.

The chain couples TRBV7-2 to TRBJ2-7, with D tentatively TRBD2 (6 bases). Germline V gene sequence: CDR1 SGHTA, CDR2 FQGNSA. The CDR3 length is 15 residues. Trimming removed 3 bases from V and 4 bases from J, with 16 bases in between. The CDR3 region has the DNA TGTGCCAGCAGCTTCCGAGCGGGCCGGGAGTACGAGCAGTACTTC. This sequence encodes CASSFRAGREYEQYF.

This clonotype appeared a few times. J is TRBJ1-1 and V is TRBV10-3; tentatively, D is TRBD1 (5 bases). With 2 bases removed from V and 1 base from J, the gap between germline ends came to 11 bases. Germline V gene lookup returns CDR1 ENHRY and CDR2 SYGVKD. The CDR3 spans 15 residues. The CDR3 DNA sequence: TGTGCCATCAGTGAGCCCAGGGCGCAGAACACTGAAGCTTTCTTT. As protein: CAISEPRAQNTEAFF.

This clonotype appeared a few times. The chain combines TRBV3-1 with TRBJ2-3; perhaps TRBD2 as D (6 bases). The V end was cut by 2 bases, the J end by 6 bases, with 21 bases between. The CDR3 totals 17 residues. Germline lookup yields CDR1 LGHDT and CDR2 YNNKEL (reference sequence). In DNA form, the CDR3 reads TGTGCCAGCAGCCAACAACCTCCTAGCGTCCCAGGGGATACGCAGTATTTT. Translating it yields CASSQQPPSVPGDTQYF.

This clonotype came up a few times. The J gene is TRBJ2-3, the V gene TRBV28, with D possibly TRBD2 on 6 matching bases. The V and J ends lost 5 bases and 4 bases respectively, with 19 bases between them. CDR1 is MDHEN, CDR2 SYDVKM, per germline. This CDR3 region has 16 residues. Here the CDR3 reads CASSPWENSGSDTQYF. Here the CDR3 DNA reads TGTGCCAGCAGTCCCTGGGAAAATAGCGGATCAGATACGCAGTATTTT.

The V call is TRBV15, the J call TRBJ2-5; 12 bases map to TRBD2. Germline V lookup: CDR1 LNHNV, CDR2 YYDKDF (reference sequence). CDR3 size: 19 residues. V was pared by 1 base and J by 2 bases, with 11 bases of the junction left unmatched. The CDR3 bases are TGTGCCACCAGCAGAGTGTATACAAGGACTAGCGGGACTCAAGAGACCCAGTACTTC. Translation: CATSRVYTRTSGTQETQYF.

The chain is built from TRBV7-9 and TRBJ2-1; 8 bases align to TRBD2. Per germline, CDR1 SEHNR and CDR2 FQNEAQ (reference sequence). The ends lost 2 bases at V and 4 bases at J; junction bases unmatched: 7. CDR3 length equals 16 residues. CDR3 amino acids: CASSLSSAGDYNEQFF. In nucleotides, the CDR3 is TGTGCCAGCAGCTTATCCTCAGCGGGAGATTACAATGAGCAGTTCTTC.

The V gene is TRBV18, the J gene TRBJ1-2; 7 nucleotides agree with TRBD1. The J segment lost 2 bases and the V segment lost 6 bases, leaving 9 bases of the junction unmatched. Germline values: CDR1 KGHSH, CDR2 LQKENI. The CDR3 covers 15 residues. CDR3 nucleotides: TGTGCCAGCTCTCGCGGACAGGCTGCGAACTATGGCTACACCTTC. As protein: CASSRGQAANYGYTF. The full variable domain, with the rest looked up from reference TRBV18 and TRBJ1-2, is NAGVMQNPRHLVRRRGQEARLRCSPMKGHSHVYWYRQLPEEGLKFMVYLQKENIIDESGMPKERFSAEFPKEGPSILRIQQVVRGDSAAYFCASSRGQAANYGYTFGSGTRLTVV.

The chain combines TRBV25-1 with TRBJ2-7; D is unresolved. Germline V gene lookup returns CDR1 MGHDK and CDR2 SYGVNS. Between the trimmed V and J ends, which lost 6 bases and 9 bases, there was a span of 12 bases. The CDR3 consists of 11 residues. The CDR3 nucleotides read TGTGCCAGCAGGGGAAATAGGGTGCAGTACTTC. This encodes CASRGNRVQYF.

This clonotype turned up a few times. The chain carries TRBV20-1 and TRBJ2-7; 14 positions match TRBD2. CDR1 is DFQATT and CDR2 is SNEGSKA in the germline V gene (reference sequence). This CDR3 has 15 residues. The V segment lost 4 bases and the J segment 6 bases; nucleotides outside the gene matches: 8. CDR3 sequence: CSATRPGLAGVEQYF. CDR3 DNA sequence: TGCAGTGCTACGAGACCGGGACTAGCGGGAGTCGAGCAGTACTTC.

J is TRBJ2-1 and V is TRBV10-1; D remains unclear. Germline V gene data show CDR1 as WNHNN and CDR2 as SYGVQD (reference sequence). There are 15 residues in the CDR3. Trimming removed 3 bases at V and 3 bases at J, with 12 bases between. The CDR3 sequence: CASSERLGYYNEQFF. CDR3 DNA: TGCGCCAGCAGTGAACGTCTGGGATACTACAATGAGCAGTTCTTC.

Many counts were recorded for this clonotype. The chain recombines TRBV20-1 with TRBJ2-1; TRBD2 is a possible D gene (5 bases). Germline CDR1 is DFQATT and CDR2 is SNEGSKA (reference sequence). CDR3 length: 11 residues. V lost 3 bases, J lost 9 bases, and 9 bases lay in between. The CDR3 is CSASLEGEQFF. CDR3 nucleotides: TGCAGTGCTAGCTTAGAGGGTGAGCAGTTCTTC.

This chain connects TRBV6-6 to TRBJ2-2; D unclear. Trimming removed 6 bases at V and 2 bases at J, with 7 bases between. This CDR3 has 13 residues. CDR1 MNHNY and CDR2 SVGAGI come from the germline V gene (reference sequence). The CDR3 spells CASSEHNTGELFF. CDR3 in DNA: TGTGCCAGCAGCGAGCATAACACCGGGGAGCTGTTTTTT.

V and J are TRBV7-2 and TRBJ1-2; D unclear. CDR1 is SGHTA, CDR2 FQGNSA, per germline. V lost 8 bases, J lost 7 bases, and 8 bases lay in between. The CDR3 is 10 residues long. CDR3 coding DNA: TGTGCCAGCGGTTGGGGTGGCTACACCTTC. Protein product: CASGWGGYTF. The variable domain in full, with the rest retrieved from reference TRBV7-2 and TRBJ1-2, is GAGVSQSPSNKVTEKGKDVELRCDPISGHTALYWYRQSLGQGLEFLIYFQGNSAPDKSGLPSDRFSAERTGGSVSTLTIQRTQQEDSAVYLCASGWGGYTFGSGTRLTVV.